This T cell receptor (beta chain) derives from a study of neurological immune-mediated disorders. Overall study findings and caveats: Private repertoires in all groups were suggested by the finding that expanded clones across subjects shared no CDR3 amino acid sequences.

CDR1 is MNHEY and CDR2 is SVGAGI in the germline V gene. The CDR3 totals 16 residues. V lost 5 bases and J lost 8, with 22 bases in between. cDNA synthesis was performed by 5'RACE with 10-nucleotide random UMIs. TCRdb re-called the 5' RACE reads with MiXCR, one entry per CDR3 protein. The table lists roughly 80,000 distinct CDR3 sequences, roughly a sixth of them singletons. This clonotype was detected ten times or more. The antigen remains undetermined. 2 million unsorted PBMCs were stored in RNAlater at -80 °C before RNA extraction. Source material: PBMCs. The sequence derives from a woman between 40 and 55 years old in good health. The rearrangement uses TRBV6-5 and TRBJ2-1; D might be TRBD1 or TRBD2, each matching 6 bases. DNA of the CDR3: TGTGCCAGCAGTACCTCGGGGGCGGGCGCTGGGGATGAGCAGTTCTTC. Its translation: CASSTSGAGAGDEQFF.